Listed here is a single T cell receptor beta chain. What it binds is not known. These data are taken from a study of T-cell memory formation after mild COVID-19. V lost 4 bases, J lost 1 base, and 13 bases lay in between. The CDR3 has 15 amino acids. Per the germline V gene, CDR1 is MNHEY and CDR2 is SVGAGI. 5'RACE with constant-segment primers yielded barcoded, UMI-tagged TCR alpha and TCR beta cDNA libraries. TCRdb used MiXCR to reprocess the 5' RACE reads, holding one entry per CDR3 protein. Altogether roughly 610,000 distinct CDR3 sequences are present, approximately 15% being singletons, with the ten largest covering less than 10%. Study observations and caveats: CD4+ contracting clones were mainly CM and EM; CD8+ ones, EMRA.

This sequence originates from an adult woman who had mild COVID-19 (a few samples of this study predate the infection). Cell type and time point are not known. V gene TRBV6-5 combines with J gene TRBJ1-1; D unclear. Sequencing input: PBMCs or a T cell subset sorted from them (not recorded which). The CDR3: CASSSYSKGNTEAFF. CDR3 sequence (DNA): TGTGCCAGCAGTTCATACTCGAAAGGGAACACTGAAGCTTTCTTT.